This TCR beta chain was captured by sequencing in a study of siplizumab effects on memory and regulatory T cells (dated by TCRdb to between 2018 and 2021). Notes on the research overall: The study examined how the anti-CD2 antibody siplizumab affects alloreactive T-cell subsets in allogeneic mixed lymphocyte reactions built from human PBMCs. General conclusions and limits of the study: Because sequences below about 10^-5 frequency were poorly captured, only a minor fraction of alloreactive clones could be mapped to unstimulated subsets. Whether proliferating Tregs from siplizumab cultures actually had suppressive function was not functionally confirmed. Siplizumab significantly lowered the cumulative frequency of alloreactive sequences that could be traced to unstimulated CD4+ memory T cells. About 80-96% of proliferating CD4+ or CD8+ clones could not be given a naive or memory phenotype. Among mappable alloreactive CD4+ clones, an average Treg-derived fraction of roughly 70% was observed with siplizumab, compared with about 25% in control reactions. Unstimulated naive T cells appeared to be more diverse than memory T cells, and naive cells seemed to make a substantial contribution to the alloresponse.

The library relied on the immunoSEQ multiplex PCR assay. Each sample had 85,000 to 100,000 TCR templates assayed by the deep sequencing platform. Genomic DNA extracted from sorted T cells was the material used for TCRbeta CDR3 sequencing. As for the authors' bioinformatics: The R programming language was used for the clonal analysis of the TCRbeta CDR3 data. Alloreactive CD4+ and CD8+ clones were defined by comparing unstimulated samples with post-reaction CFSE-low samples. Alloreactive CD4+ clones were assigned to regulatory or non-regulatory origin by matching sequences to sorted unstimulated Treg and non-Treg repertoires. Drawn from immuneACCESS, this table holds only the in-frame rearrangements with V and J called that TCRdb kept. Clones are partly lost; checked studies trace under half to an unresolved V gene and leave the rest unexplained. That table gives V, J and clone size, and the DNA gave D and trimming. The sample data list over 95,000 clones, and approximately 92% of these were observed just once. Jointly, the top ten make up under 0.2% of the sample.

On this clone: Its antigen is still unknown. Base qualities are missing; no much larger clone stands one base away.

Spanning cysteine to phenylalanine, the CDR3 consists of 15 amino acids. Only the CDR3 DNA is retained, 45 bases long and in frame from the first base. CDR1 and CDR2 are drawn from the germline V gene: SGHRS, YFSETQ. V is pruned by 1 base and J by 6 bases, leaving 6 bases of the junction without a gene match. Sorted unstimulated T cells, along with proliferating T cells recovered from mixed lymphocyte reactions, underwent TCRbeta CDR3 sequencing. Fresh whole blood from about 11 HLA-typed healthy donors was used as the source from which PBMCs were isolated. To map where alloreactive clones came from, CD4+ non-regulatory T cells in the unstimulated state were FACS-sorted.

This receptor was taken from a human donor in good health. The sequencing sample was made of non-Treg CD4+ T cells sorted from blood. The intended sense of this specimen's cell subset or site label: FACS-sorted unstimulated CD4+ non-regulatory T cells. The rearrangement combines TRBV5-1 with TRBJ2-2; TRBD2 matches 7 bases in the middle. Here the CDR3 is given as CASSLFAGEAGELFF. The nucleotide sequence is TGCGCCAGCAGCTTGTTTGCGGGGGAGGCCGGGGAGCTGTTTTTT.